These 26 T cell receptor beta chains were sequenced from one sample in a study of CD8+CD57+ T cells in acquired aplastic anemia. The TCR beta profiling, which covered VDJ combination and CDR3 sequence, was carried out using genomic DNA as the template. One entry per CDR3 protein, called by TCRdb with MiXCR from the reads. The sample includes about 120,000 distinct CDR3 sequences, under 60% of them seen just once. An expansion of CD8+CD57+ cells by flow cytometry had been shown in patients chosen for sequencing. Sequenced material: sorted CD4+, CD8+, or CD8+CD57+ T cells (not recorded which) from PBMCs. The receptors were sampled from a human donor with aplastic anemia.

The CDR3 protein is CATSRSPLDRAGYEQYF. CDR3 sequence (DNA): TGTGCCACCAGCAGATCACCACTGGACAGGGCGGGCTACGAGCAGTACTTC. The rearrangement joins TRBV15 to TRBJ2-7, with TRBD1 identical over 8 bases. With V trimmed by 2 bases and J by 3 bases, 12 bases remained unmatched. This CDR3 comprises 17 residues. The V gene's germline CDR1 is LNHNV and CDR2 YYDKDF (reference sequence).

In this sample, this clonotype turned up many times. The V gene is TRBV10-3, the J gene TRBJ2-5; possibly TRBD2 for D (6 bases). Per the germline V gene, CDR1 is ENHRY and CDR2 is SYGVKD. This CDR3 is built from 13 residues. V gave up 5 bases and J gave up 7 bases, with 14 bases separating them. The chain's CDR3 is CAISLPEEGTQYF. The CDR3 coding sequence is TGTGCCATCAGTCTACCGGAGGAGGGGACCCAGTACTTC.

The V and J genes are TRBV5-1 and TRBJ2-5, with TRBD2 matching 9 bases. The length of the CDR3 is 13 residues. Germline CDR1 SGHRS, CDR2 YFSETQ. With 7 bases clipped from V and 2 bases from J, the junction kept 3 bases outside the gene matches. The CDR3 is CASHTSGQETQYF. The CDR3 DNA reads as TGCGCCAGCCACACTAGCGGGCAAGAGACCCAGTACTTC.

This chain links TRBV29-1 with TRBJ1-2, with TRBD1 matching 9 bases. V was clipped by 6 bases and J by 7 bases; unmatched bases: 6. The CDR3 runs 12 residues. Germline-derived CDR1 and CDR2 are SQVTM and ANQGSEA. CDR3: CSVVQGASGYTF. The CDR3 region has the DNA TGCAGCGTAGTACAGGGGGCGAGTGGCTACACCTTC.

This clonotype was counted many times. J is TRBJ1-6 and V is TRBV6-1, with 7 nucleotides matching TRBD1. Germline V CDR1 and CDR2: MNHNS, SASEGT. Losses at the gene ends were 8 bases for V and 10 bases for J; bases not matched to a gene: 11. This CDR3 spans 14 amino acids. CDR3 sequence (DNA): TGTGCCAGCCATTCAGGGGGAGGTGTGTCACCCCTCCACTTT. Its protein is CASHSGGGVSPLHF.

This clonotype was seen ten or more times. The chain employs TRBV2 and TRBJ2-5, with 9 positions matching TRBD2. V was clipped by 8 bases and J by 5 bases; unmatched bases: 9. Per germline, CDR1 SNHLY and CDR2 FYNNEI. The CDR3 has 14 residues. The CDR3 here is CASGLGLAFETQYF. CDR3 bases: TGTGCCAGCGGCCTGGGACTAGCTTTTGAGACCCAGTACTTC.

This clonotype came up many times. The chain joins TRBV7-8 to TRBJ2-3, with TRBD2 as a possible D gene (5 bases). This CDR3 has 13 amino acids. CDR1 and CDR2 from the germline V gene are SGHVS and FQNEAQ. V was pared by 5 bases and J by 4 bases, with 10 bases between. CDR3 loop: CASSARGSDTQYF. CDR3 DNA sequence: TGTGCCAGCAGCGCCCGGGGTTCAGATACGCAGTATTTT. The variable domain in full, completed from reference TRBV7-8 and TRBJ2-3, reads GAGVSQSPRYKVAKRGQDVALRCDPISGHVSLFWYQQALGQGPEFLTYFQNEAQLDKSGLPSDRFFAERPEGSVSTLKIQRTQQEDSAVYLCASSARGSDTQYFGPGTRLTVL.

CDR3 DNA sequence: TGTGCCAGCGGACTGGCGAACACCGGGGAGCTGTTTTTT. This translates into CASGLANTGELFF. The gene calls are TRBV2 and TRBJ2-2; D is possibly TRBD2 (5 bases). V was pared by 8 bases and J by 0 bases, with 7 bases between. The germline V gene has CDR1 SNHLY and CDR2 FYNNEI. The CDR3 has 13 residues.

The rearrangement joins TRBV5-4 to TRBJ1-6; 7 bases agree with TRBD1. The germline gives CDR1 SGHNT, CDR2 YYREEE (reference sequence). The V segment lost 0 bases and the J segment 10 bases; nucleotides outside the gene matches: 7. This CDR3 has 15 residues. CDR3 sequence reads: CASSLEGAQQSPLHF. The DNA of the CDR3 is TGTGCCAGCAGCTTGGAGGGGGCGCAACAATCACCCCTCCACTTT.

The rearrangement links TRBV19 to TRBJ2-1, with unresolved D. V gave up 3 bases and J gave up 12 bases, with 9 bases separating them. The CDR3 length is 11 residues. Looked up from germline, CDR1 is LNHDA and CDR2 is SQIVND (reference sequence). The CDR3 reads CASSIYGGQFF. CDR3 bases: TGTGCCAGTAGTATCTACGGTGGGCAGTTCTTC.

This clonotype showed up many times. The CDR3 DNA reads TGTGCCAGCAGTCGCGGGAGGGGAGGAGGAAATCAGCCCCAGCATTTT. Translated: CASSRGRGGGNQPQHF. This chain connects TRBV5-6 to TRBJ1-5, with a tentative D call TRBD1 (5 bases). Germline V gene lookup returns CDR1 SGHDT and CDR2 YYEEEE. Between the trimmed V and J ends, which lost 5 bases and 4 bases, there was a span of 19 bases. There are 16 residues in the CDR3.

This clonotype was seen repeatedly, ten times or more. The genes are TRBV20-1 and TRBJ2-1; 8 nucleotides agree with TRBD2. The CDR3 extends over 18 amino acids. From germline, CDR1 is DFQATT and CDR2 SNEGSKA (reference sequence). V lost 0 bases, J lost 1 base, and 11 bases stayed unmatched. The CDR3 spells CSARDQASGSESYNEQFF. The CDR3 DNA follows: TGCAGTGCTAGAGATCAGGCGAGCGGGAGCGAATCCTACAATGAGCAGTTCTTC.

This chain joins TRBV7-6 and TRBJ2-5; D uncertain. Germline values: CDR1 SGHVS, CDR2 FNYEAQ. The V end lost 1 base, the J end lost 6 bases, and 3 bases lay between the germline ends. This CDR3 spans 11 amino acids. CDR3 sequence reads: CASSLGKTQYF. DNA of the CDR3: TGTGCCAGCAGCTTAGGGAAGACCCAGTACTTC.

This clonotype has at least ten counts. The chain carries TRBV14 and TRBJ2-7; D possibly matches TRBD1 or TRBD2 (7 bases each). The germline V and J ends were trimmed by 3 bases and 7 bases, with 16 bases remaining between them. CDR1 is SGHDN, CDR2 FVKESK, per germline. This CDR3 spans 14 amino acids. The CDR3 is CASSQGRGRWEQYF. Written as DNA, the CDR3 is TGTGCCAGCAGCCAGGGGAGGGGGCGTTGGGAGCAGTACTTC. Looking up the rest from reference TRBV14 and TRBJ2-7 gives the full variable domain: EAGVTQFPSHSVIEKGQTVTLRCDPISGHDNLYWYRRVMGKEIKFLLHFVKESKQDESGMPNNRFLAERTGGTYSTLKVQPAELEDSGVYFCASSQGRGRWEQYFGPGTRLTVT.

In its sample, this clonotype was seen many times. The chain carries TRBV9 and TRBJ2-3; 10 bases match TRBD2. CDR1 and CDR2 (germline): SGDLS, YYNGEE. The ends lost 0 bases at V and 5 bases at J; junction bases unmatched: 6. The CDR3 loop spans 16 amino acids. In DNA, the CDR3 is TGTGCCAGCAGCGTAGTTCCAGCGGGGGGGCAAGATACGCAGTATTTT. It yields the protein CASSVVPAGGQDTQYF.

This sequence joins TRBV10-3 and TRBJ2-5; a weak D match, TRBD2 (6 bases). The CDR3 is 16 amino acids. Deletions cut 10 bases from V and 3 bases from J, with 24 bases between. CDR1 ENHRY and CDR2 SYGVKD come from the germline V gene. The CDR3 bases are TGTGCCACCGAAGCCGGGATGGTTGGGGGGAAAGAGACCCAGTACTTC. Translating gives CATEAGMVGGKETQYF.

The V call is TRBV10-3, the J call TRBJ2-7, with 9 bases aligning to TRBD1. CDR3 length: 15 amino acids. Germline CDR1 and CDR2: ENHRY and SYGVKD. Trimming at V came to 4 bases and at J to 2 bases, leaving 6 bases not matched to a gene. The CDR3 DNA reads as TGTGCCATCAGTGTAAGGGACAGGGACCCCTACGAGCAGTACTTC. Protein: CAISVRDRDPYEQYF.

This clonotype was counted a few times. V is TRBV20-1 and J is TRBJ1-2; D unresolved. The CDR3 length is 11 residues. Trimming left V 0 bases short and J 4 bases short, with 3 bases between. Germline V CDR1 and CDR2: DFQATT, SNEGSKA (reference sequence). The CDR3 region has the DNA TGCAGTGCTAGAGACAGCTATGGCTACACCTTC. This translates into CSARDSYGYTF.

CDR3 in amino acids: CATSRDKQSSYEQYF. The CDR3 coding sequence is TGTGCCACCAGCAGAGATAAACAGAGTTCCTACGAGCAGTACTTC. The chain couples TRBV15 to TRBJ2-7, with D hard to call. Trimming removed 0 bases at V and 1 base at J, with 10 bases between. The CDR3 spans 15 residues. The germline V gene has CDR1 LNHNV and CDR2 YYDKDF (reference sequence).

The sample holds many counts of this clonotype. J is TRBJ1-4 and V is TRBV10-3, with D unresolved. Germline loops: CDR1 ENHRY, CDR2 SYGVKD. This CDR3 comprises 13 residues. V lost 7 bases to trimming and J lost 5 bases, with 11 bases between them. CDR3 DNA: TGTGCCATCACCTGGGCGCTAAATGAAAAACTGTTTTTT. Encoded protein: CAITWALNEKLFF.

The chain employs TRBV7-8 and TRBJ2-2; 9 nucleotides agree with TRBD1. Trimming at V came to 4 bases and at J to 5 bases, leaving 5 bases not matched to a gene. Germline CDR1 reads SGHVS; CDR2 reads FQNEAQ. There are 15 residues in the CDR3. The CDR3 DNA sequence: TGTGCCAGCAGCTCACAGGGGGCTAGTACCGGGGAGCTGTTTTTT. It encodes CASSSQGASTGELFF.

As regards this clonotype: A single base separates this from a much larger clone, so it may be a read error. The rearrangement uses TRBV6-1 and TRBJ1-1, with D possibly being TRBD1 (5 bases). Trimming left V 9 bases short and J 1 base short, with 9 bases between. CDR1 and CDR2 from the germline V gene are MNHNS and SASEGT. The CDR3 runs to 12 residues. The CDR3 DNA sequence: TGTGCCAGTTGGGGCGGGAACACTGAAGCTTTCTTT. As protein: CASWGGNTEAFF.

With regard to this clonotype: This may be a read error, as it is one base from a much larger clone. The chain carries TRBV5-8 and TRBJ2-3; D ambiguous. This CDR3 is 12 amino acids long. From germline, CDR1 is SGHTS and CDR2 YDEGEE. V was cut by 4 bases and J by 6 bases, with 9 bases left in between. In nucleotides, the CDR3 is TGTGCCAGCAGCGATTGTAAGGATACGCAGTATTTT. As protein: CASSDCKDTQYF.

The chain couples TRBV25-1 to TRBJ2-5; D is undetermined. Germline V gene lookup returns CDR1 MGHDK and CDR2 SYGVNS. This CDR3 region has 12 residues. V was shortened by 6 bases and J by 3 bases, with 8 bases between the two germline ends. CDR3 protein: CASSMGEETQYF. CDR3 nucleotide sequence: TGTGCCAGCAGCATGGGTGAAGAGACCCAGTACTTC. Looking up the rest from reference TRBV25-1 and TRBJ2-5 gives the full variable domain: EADIYQTPRYLVIGTGKKITLECSQTMGHDKMYWYQQDPGMELHLIHYSYGVNSTEKGDLSSESTVSRIRTEHFPLTLESARPSHTSQYLCASSMGEETQYFGPGTRLLVL.

This clonotype was seen a few times. This chain uses TRBV19 with TRBJ1-3; 9 nucleotides match TRBD1. After removal of 4 bases from V and 0 bases from J, the junction contained 7 bases not matched to a gene. Germline values: CDR1 LNHDA, CDR2 SQIVND (reference sequence). The CDR3 covers 17 residues. The CDR3 here is CASSTGGQGLSGNTIYF. The CDR3 coding sequence is TGTGCCAGTAGTACGGGGGGACAGGGACTCTCTGGAAACACCATATATTTT.

V and J are TRBV6-1 and TRBJ1-1; 7 nucleotides align to TRBD1. The CDR3 runs 13 residues. From germline, CDR1 is MNHNS and CDR2 SASEGT. Germline trimming cut 6 bases from V and 5 bases from J; bases unmatched to any gene: 6. The CDR3 DNA is TGTGCCAGCAGGGGAGACAGGGCTACTGAAGCTTTCTTT. Its translation: CASRGDRATEAFF.